One and the same sample provided the 20 T cell receptor beta chains below, sequenced in a study of tumor-infiltrating lymphocytes in localized non-small cell lung cancer. Data came from immunoSEQ multiplex PCR; TCRdb stores just in-frame clones and leaves some out. This sample has 9,500 to 15,000 clones, with around 78% found just once. Sample: lung tumor tissue. These receptor sequences come from a human donor with non-small cell lung cancer.

DNA of the CDR3: TGTGCCAGCAGTTCCAGCCAGGGGAACTATGGCTACACCTTC. This codes for CASSSSQGNYGYTF. The chain couples TRBV6-6 to TRBJ1-2; TRBD1 is a possible D gene (6 bases). Deletions cut 4 bases from V and 2 bases from J, with 11 bases between. Germline V CDR1 and CDR2: MNHNY, SVGAGI (reference sequence). CDR3 size: 14 residues.

The chain is built from TRBV7-2 and TRBJ1-5; D may be TRBD1 (5 bases). CDR3 length: 17 amino acids. V was cut by 5 bases and J by 2 bases, with 19 bases left in between. Germline V CDR1 and CDR2: SGHTA, FQGNSA. The CDR3, as DNA: TGTGCCAGCAGCCCCGGTGGGGGGTTCCTTGGCAATCAGCCCCAGCATTTT. It codes for CASSPGGGFLGNQPQHF.

V gene TRBV6-1 combines with J gene TRBJ1-5; D unclear. Germline loops: CDR1 MNHNS, CDR2 SASEGT. This CDR3 has 15 residues. Trimming shortened V by 3 bases and J by 0 bases, and 9 bases separated the two germline ends. The CDR3 is CASSERRPSNQPQHF. The CDR3 DNA reads TGTGCCAGCAGTGAGCGACGACCTAGCAATCAGCCCCAGCATTTT.

V and J are TRBV6-4 and TRBJ2-2, with TRBD1 matching over 7 bases. Per germline, CDR1 MRHNA and CDR2 SNTAGT. The CDR3 totals 14 residues. The V and J ends lost 8 bases and 4 bases, in that order; junction bases with no gene match: 7. CDR3 coding DNA: TGTGCCAGCCGGGACAGCTCGTTCACCGGGGAGCTGTTTTTT. Protein: CASRDSSFTGELFF.

This clone occurred a few times. The chain carries TRBV19 and TRBJ2-2, with D hard to call. Trimming shortened V by 10 bases and J by 0 bases, and 9 bases separated the two germline ends. Germline V CDR1 and CDR2: LNHDA, SQIVND (reference sequence). This CDR3 spans 13 amino acids. The CDR3 bases are TGTGCCACCGCGGCCCCGAACACCGGGGAGCTGTTTTTT. Its translation is CATAAPNTGELFF.

V gene TRBV6-5 combines with J gene TRBJ2-2, with TRBD1 identical over 10 bases. CDR1 is MNHEY and CDR2 is SVGAGI in the germline V gene. After removal of 5 bases from V and 3 bases from J, the junction contained 3 bases not matched to a gene. The CDR3 spans 15 residues. CDR3 in amino acids: CASSRTGGDTGELFF. The CDR3 DNA is TGTGCCAGCAGTAGGACAGGGGGGGACACCGGGGAGCTGTTTTTT.

The sample holds a few counts of this clone. The chain couples TRBV7-8 to TRBJ2-1; 7 nucleotides match TRBD2. The V and J ends lost 1 base and 9 bases, in that order; junction bases with no gene match: 9. Germline V gene sequence: CDR1 SGHVS, CDR2 FQNEAQ. The CDR3 runs to 15 residues. The CDR3 sequence: CASSLVPAGRLEQFF. The CDR3 DNA is TGTGCCAGCAGCTTAGTTCCAGCGGGAAGGCTTGAGCAGTTCTTC.

This sequence joins TRBV5-5 and TRBJ2-5; D not resolved. The germline V gene encodes CDR1 SGHKS and CDR2 YYEKEE (reference sequence). This CDR3 comprises 12 residues. V lost 4 bases and J lost 1, with 5 bases in between. Written as DNA, the CDR3 is TGTGCCAGCAGCCCGCTCCAAGAGACCCAGTACTTC. It encodes CASSPLQETQYF.

V and J are TRBV5-1 and TRBJ2-5, with 7 bases aligning to TRBD1. The CDR3 has 15 residues. Germline assignment: CDR1 SGHRS and CDR2 YFSETQ. V was pared by 3 bases and J by 1 base, with 6 bases of the junction left unmatched. CDR3 sequence (DNA): TGCGCCAGCAGCTACCAGGGACAGCTCCAAGAGACCCAGTACTTC. The encoded protein is CASSYQGQLQETQYF.

The rearrangement links TRBV19 to TRBJ1-6; D gene ambiguous. Germline CDR1 and CDR2: LNHDA and SQIVND (reference sequence). Trimming pared 8 bases from V and 3 bases from J, leaving 11 bases between. The CDR3 extends over 14 amino acids. CDR3 coding DNA: TGTGCCAGTCGCGGGGATGACTATAATTCACCCCTCCACTTT. Encoded protein: CASRGDDYNSPLHF.

This clone was recorded once. V is TRBV5-1 and J is TRBJ2-7, with D hard to call. Germline CDR1 and CDR2: SGHRS and YFSETQ. CDR3 length: 11 residues. Trimming removed 0 bases from V and 6 bases from J, with 4 bases in between. CDR3: CASSLGAEQYF. CDR3 DNA sequence: TGCGCCAGCAGCTTGGGTGCCGAGCAGTACTTC.

This clone was counted a single time. V and J are TRBV7-7 and TRBJ2-3, with 13 bases matching TRBD2. V lost 5 bases and J lost 6; bases outside the gene matches: 8. The CDR3 has 16 amino acids. CDR1 and CDR2 (germline): SSHAT, FNYEAQ (reference sequence). CDR3 bases: TGTGCCAGCAGCACGGGACTAGCGGGACCCCAGGATACGCAGTATTTT. This codes for CASSTGLAGPQDTQYF.

The chain has TRBV19 and TRBJ2-7, with 8 positions matching TRBD2. The CDR3 contains 14 residues. The germline gives CDR1 LNHDA, CDR2 SQIVND (reference sequence). V dropped 4 bases and J dropped 4; count of bases not matched to a gene: 6. As DNA, the CDR3 is TGTGCCAGTAGTAAAGCGGGAGCTGGATACGAGCAGTACTTC. This gives the protein CASSKAGAGYEQYF.

CDR3: CASSSTGGYEQYF. The DNA for the CDR3 is TGTGCCAGCAGTTCGACAGGGGGGTACGAGCAGTACTTC. The chain uses TRBV6-1 and TRBJ2-7; the match to TRBD1 covers 9 bases. Looked up from germline, CDR1 is MNHNS and CDR2 is SASEGT. CDR3 length: 13 amino acids. The J segment lost 4 bases and the V segment lost 5 bases, leaving 3 bases of the junction unmatched.

Remarks on this clone: This specimen includes other DNA sequences encoding the same CDR3. V is TRBV14 and J is TRBJ2-5; D is ambiguous. CDR1 is SGHDN and CDR2 is FVKESK in the germline V gene. The CDR3 has 13 residues. V dropped 1 base and J dropped 2 bases, with 5 bases sitting between them. DNA for the CDR3: TGTGCCAGCAGCCAAGCCCCACAAGAGACCCAGTACTTC. Amino acid sequence: CASSQAPQETQYF.

The chain carries TRBV5-6 and TRBJ1-3; possibly TRBD1 for D (5 bases). The CDR3 runs 13 residues. With 4 bases removed from V and 2 bases from J, the gap between germline ends came to 7 bases. CDR1 and CDR2 from the germline V gene are SGHDT and YYEEEE. For the CDR3, the DNA is TGTGCCAGCAGCATAGGGGCTGGAAACACCATATATTTT. Its translation: CASSIGAGNTIYF.

The chain has TRBV28 and TRBJ1-4; D gene unclear. This CDR3 has 14 amino acids. The V end was cut by 8 bases, the J end by 6 bases, with 16 bases between. The germline V gene encodes CDR1 MDHEN and CDR2 SYDVKM. The CDR3 spells CASRMREGDEKLFF. The CDR3 bases are TGTGCCAGCCGTATGAGGGAGGGAGATGAAAAACTGTTTTTT.

V is TRBV19 and J is TRBJ2-3; D is possibly TRBD1 or TRBD2 (5 bases each). The CDR3 has 15 amino acids. V dropped 9 bases and J dropped 4 bases, with 20 bases sitting between them. Germline-derived CDR1 and CDR2 are LNHDA and SQIVND (reference sequence). The CDR3 sequence is CARGFGGAPPDTQYF. The CDR3 bases are TGTGCCAGAGGTTTTGGGGGAGCCCCCCCAGATACGCAGTATTTT.

In this sample, this clone is medium-sized. V gene TRBV6-5 combines with J gene TRBJ1-2; TRBD1 is a possible D gene (5 bases). Germline V gene sequence: CDR1 MNHEY, CDR2 SVGAGI. V was pared by 8 bases and J by 7 bases, with 11 bases between. The CDR3 sequence is 11 residues long. The CDR3 reads CASLGRAGYTF. In DNA, the CDR3 is TGTGCCAGCTTGGGGCGGGCTGGCTACACCTTC.

This sequence joins TRBV5-6 and TRBJ1-2; 8 nucleotides agree with TRBD1. Germline V CDR1 and CDR2: SGHDT, YYEEEE. Unmatched junction bases numbered 9, after V lost 0 bases and J lost 5 bases. The CDR3 is 16 amino acids. CDR3: CASSLGNRDRSYGYTF. CDR3 nucleotides: TGTGCCAGCAGCTTGGGCAACCGGGACAGGAGTTATGGCTACACCTTC. Together with reference TRBV5-6 and TRBJ1-2, the CDR3 gives the full variable domain: DAGVTQSPTHLIKTRGQQVTLRCSPKSGHDTVSWYQQALGQGPQFIFQYYEEEERQRGNFPDRFSGHQFPNYSSELNVNALLLGDSALYLCASSLGNRDRSYGYTFGSGTRLTVV.